This record looks at one T cell receptor beta chain sequence and its context. The antigen remains unidentified. People whose metastatic non-small-cell lung cancer was chemo-refractory got focal radiation along with CTLA-4 blockade by ipilimumab. The entry originates in a study of radiotherapy plus CTLA-4 blockade in lung cancer. Overall study context: An objective response was seen in around a sixth of patients, and disease control in less than 35%. Study-wide results and limits: Clones derived from tumor TCRs expanded in blood after radiotherapy plus ipilimumab.

The germline V and J ends were trimmed by 1 base and 10 bases, with 10 bases remaining between them. Germline values: CDR1 SQVTM, CDR2 ANQGSEA. The CDR3 consists of 11 residues. TCRdb's copy holds only in-frame clones and misses some; the assay was immunoSEQ multiplex PCR. The data show 120,000 or so clones, with 75% to 90% seen just once and 5.5% to 8.5% held by the top ten. This sequence originates from a human donor with non-small cell lung cancer that progressed on radiotherapy plus ipilimumab. The J gene is TRBJ1-1, the V gene TRBV29-1; D is unclear. Sequencing used peripheral blood, obtained from a patient treated with radiotherapy plus ipilimumab. DNA for the CDR3: TGCAGCGTTGAAGGAAGCGGTCGAGCTTTCTTT. Translation: CSVEGSGRAFF.